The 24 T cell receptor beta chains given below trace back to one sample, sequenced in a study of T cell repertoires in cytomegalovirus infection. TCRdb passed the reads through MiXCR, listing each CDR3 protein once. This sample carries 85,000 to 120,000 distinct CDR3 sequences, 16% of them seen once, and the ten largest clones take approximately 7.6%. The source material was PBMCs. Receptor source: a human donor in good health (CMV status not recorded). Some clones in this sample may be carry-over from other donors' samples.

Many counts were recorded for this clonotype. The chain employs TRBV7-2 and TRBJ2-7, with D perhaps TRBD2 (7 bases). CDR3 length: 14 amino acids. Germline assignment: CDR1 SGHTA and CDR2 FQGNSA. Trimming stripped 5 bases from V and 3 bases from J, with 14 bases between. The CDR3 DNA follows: TGTGCCAGCAGCCTCCAGGGGAGGGGCTACGAGCAGTACTTC. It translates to CASSLQGRGYEQYF.

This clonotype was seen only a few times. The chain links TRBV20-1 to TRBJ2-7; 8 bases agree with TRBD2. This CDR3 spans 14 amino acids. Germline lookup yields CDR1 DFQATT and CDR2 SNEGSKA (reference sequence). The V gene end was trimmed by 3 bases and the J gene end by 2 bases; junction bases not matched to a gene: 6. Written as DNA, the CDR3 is TGCAGTGCTAGTGGCGGGGGGACAACCTACGAGCAGTACTTC. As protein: CSASGGGTTYEQYF.

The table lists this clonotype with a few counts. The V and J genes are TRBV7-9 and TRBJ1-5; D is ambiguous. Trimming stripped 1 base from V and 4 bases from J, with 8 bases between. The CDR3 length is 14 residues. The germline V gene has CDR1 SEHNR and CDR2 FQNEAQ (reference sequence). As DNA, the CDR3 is TGTGCCAGCAGCTTAGATGGCCGGAATCAGCCCCAGCATTTT. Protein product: CASSLDGRNQPQHF.

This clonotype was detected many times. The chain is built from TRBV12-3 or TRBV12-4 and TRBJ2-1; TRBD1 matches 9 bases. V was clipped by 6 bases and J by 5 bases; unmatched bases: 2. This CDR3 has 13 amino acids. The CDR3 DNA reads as TGTGCCAGCAGGGGACAGGGTGACAATGAGCAGTTCTTC. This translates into CASRGQGDNEQFF.

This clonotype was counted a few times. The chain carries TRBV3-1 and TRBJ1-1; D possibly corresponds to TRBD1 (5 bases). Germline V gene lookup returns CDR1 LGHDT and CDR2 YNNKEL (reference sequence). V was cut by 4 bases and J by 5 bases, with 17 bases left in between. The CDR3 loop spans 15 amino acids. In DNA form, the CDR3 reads TGTGCCAGCAGCCTGGGGGACTTTTCACGGACTGAAGCTTTCTTT. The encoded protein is CASSLGDFSRTEAFF.

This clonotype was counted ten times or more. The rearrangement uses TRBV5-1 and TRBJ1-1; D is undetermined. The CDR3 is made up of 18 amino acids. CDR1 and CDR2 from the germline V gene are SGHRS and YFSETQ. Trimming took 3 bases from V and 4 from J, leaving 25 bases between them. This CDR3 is CASSSKVIPSTPGTEAFF. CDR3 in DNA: TGCGCCAGCAGCTCCAAGGTAATTCCTAGCACTCCGGGCACTGAAGCTTTCTTT.

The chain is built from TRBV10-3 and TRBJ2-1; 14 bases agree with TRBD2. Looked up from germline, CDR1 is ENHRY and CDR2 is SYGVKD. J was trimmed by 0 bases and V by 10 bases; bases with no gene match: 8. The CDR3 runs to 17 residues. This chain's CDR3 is CATGTSGGRSSYNEQFF. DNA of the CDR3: TGTGCCACCGGGACTAGCGGGGGCCGAAGCTCCTACAATGAGCAGTTCTTC.

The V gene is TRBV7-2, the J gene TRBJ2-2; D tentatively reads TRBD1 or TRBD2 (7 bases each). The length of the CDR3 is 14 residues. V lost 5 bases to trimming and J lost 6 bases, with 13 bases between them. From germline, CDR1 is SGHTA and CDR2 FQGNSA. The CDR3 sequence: CASSPGGGAGELFF. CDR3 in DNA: TGTGCCAGCAGCCCAGGGGGGGGGGCCGGGGAGCTGTTTTTT.

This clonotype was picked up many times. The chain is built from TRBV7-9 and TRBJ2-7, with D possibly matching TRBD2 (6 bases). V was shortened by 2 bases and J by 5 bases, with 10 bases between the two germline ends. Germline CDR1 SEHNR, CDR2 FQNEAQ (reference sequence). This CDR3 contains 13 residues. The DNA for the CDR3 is TGTGCCAGCAGCTTAAACTCGGGGGACGAGCAGTACTTC. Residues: CASSLNSGDEQYF.

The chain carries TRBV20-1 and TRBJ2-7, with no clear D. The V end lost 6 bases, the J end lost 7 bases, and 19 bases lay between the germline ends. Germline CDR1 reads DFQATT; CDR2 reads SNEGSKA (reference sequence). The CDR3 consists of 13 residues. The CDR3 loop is CSASLGSPGEQYF. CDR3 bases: TGCAGTGCCTCGCTCGGTAGCCCGGGTGAGCAGTACTTC.

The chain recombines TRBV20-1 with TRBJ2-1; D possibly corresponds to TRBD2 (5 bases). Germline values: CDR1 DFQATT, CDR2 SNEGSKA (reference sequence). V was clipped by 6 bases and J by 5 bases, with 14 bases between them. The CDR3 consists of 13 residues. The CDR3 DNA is TGCAGTGCAACGAGGGCCCTAAACAATGAGCAGTTCTTC. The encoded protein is CSATRALNNEQFF.

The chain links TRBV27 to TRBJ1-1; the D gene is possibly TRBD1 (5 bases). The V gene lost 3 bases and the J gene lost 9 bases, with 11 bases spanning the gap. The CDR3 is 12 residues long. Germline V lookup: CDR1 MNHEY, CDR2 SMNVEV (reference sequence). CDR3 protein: CASSFGTQKAFF. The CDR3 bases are TGTGCCAGCAGTTTCGGGACGCAAAAAGCTTTCTTT.

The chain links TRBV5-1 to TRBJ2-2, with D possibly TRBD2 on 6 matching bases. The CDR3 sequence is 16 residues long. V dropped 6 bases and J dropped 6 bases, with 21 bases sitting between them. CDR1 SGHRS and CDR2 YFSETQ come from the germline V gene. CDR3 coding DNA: TGCGCCAGCACCCCTACGGGGCAGGGAGGTGCCGGGGAGCTGTTTTTT. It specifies CASTPTGQGGAGELFF.

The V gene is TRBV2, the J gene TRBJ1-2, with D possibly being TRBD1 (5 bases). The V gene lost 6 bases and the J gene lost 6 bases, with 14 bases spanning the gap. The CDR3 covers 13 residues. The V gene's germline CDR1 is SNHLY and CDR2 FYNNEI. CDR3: CASSPRTFNGYTF. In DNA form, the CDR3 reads TGTGCCAGCAGCCCGCGGACATTCAATGGCTACACCTTC. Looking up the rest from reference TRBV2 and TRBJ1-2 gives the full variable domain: EPEVTQTPSHQVTQMGQEVILRCVPISNHLYFYWYRQILGQKVEFLVSFYNNEISEKSEIFDDQFSVERPDGSNFTLKIRSTKLEDSAMYFCASSPRTFNGYTFGSGTRLTVV.

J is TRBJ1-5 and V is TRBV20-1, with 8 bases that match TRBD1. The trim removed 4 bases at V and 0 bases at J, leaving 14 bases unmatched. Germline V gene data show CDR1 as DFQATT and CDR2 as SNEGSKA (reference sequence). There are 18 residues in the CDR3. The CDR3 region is CSATPGQGHEYSNQPQHF. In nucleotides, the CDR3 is TGCAGTGCTACCCCAGGACAGGGACATGAGTATAGCAATCAGCCCCAGCATTTT.

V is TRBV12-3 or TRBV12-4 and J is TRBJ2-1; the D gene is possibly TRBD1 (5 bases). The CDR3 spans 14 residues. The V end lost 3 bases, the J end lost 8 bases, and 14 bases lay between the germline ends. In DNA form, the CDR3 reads TGTGCCAGCAGTTTGGGTCAGGGAATCGATGAGCAGTTCTTC. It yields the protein CASSLGQGIDEQFF.

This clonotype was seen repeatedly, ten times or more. In nucleotides, the CDR3 is TGTGCCAGTAGTATCAGACAAACGGAAGCTTTCTTT. Translated, it gives CASSIRQTEAFF. V usage is TRBV19 and J usage is TRBJ1-1; D unclear. The germline V gene has CDR1 LNHDA and CDR2 SQIVND (reference sequence). V lost 3 bases, J lost 8 bases, and 10 bases lay in between. This CDR3 is built from 12 residues.

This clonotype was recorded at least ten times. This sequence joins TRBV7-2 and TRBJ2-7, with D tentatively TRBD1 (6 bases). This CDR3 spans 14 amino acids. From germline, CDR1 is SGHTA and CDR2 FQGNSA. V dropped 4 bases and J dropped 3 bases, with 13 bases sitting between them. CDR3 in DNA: TGTGCCAGCAGCTCTTCGACAGGCTACTACGAGCAGTACTTC. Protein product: CASSSSTGYYEQYF.

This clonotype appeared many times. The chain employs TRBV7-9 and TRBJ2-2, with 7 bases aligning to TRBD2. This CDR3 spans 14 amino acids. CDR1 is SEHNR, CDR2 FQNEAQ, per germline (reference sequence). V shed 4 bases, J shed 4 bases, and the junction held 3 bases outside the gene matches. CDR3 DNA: TGTGCCAGCAGCTCTTCGGGGGGCACCGGGGAGCTGTTTTTT. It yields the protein CASSSSGGTGELFF.

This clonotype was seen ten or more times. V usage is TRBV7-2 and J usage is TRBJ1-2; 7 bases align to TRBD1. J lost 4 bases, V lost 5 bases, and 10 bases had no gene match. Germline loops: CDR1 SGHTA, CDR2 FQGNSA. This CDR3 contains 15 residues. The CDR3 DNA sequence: TGTGCCAGCAGCACAGACAGGGAACCAGTCTATGGCTACACCTTC. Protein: CASSTDREPVYGYTF.

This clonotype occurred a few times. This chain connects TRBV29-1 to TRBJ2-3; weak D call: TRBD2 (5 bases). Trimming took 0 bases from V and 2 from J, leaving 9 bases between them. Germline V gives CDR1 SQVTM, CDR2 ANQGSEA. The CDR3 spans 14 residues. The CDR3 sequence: CSVEERGFTDTQYF. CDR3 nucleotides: TGCAGCGTTGAAGAACGGGGATTCACAGATACGCAGTATTTT.

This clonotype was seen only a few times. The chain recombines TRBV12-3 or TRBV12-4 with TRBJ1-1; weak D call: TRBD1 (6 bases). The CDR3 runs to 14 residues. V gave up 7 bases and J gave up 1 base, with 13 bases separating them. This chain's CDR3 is CASTWTDRNTEAFF. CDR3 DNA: TGTGCCAGCACATGGACGGACAGGAACACTGAAGCTTTCTTT.

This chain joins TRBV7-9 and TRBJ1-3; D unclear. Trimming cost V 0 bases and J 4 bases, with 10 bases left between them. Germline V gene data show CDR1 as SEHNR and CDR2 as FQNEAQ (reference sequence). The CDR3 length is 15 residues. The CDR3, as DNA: TGTGCCAGCAGCTTAGCGTTGGGGTCCGGAAACACCATATATTTT. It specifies CASSLALGSGNTIYF.

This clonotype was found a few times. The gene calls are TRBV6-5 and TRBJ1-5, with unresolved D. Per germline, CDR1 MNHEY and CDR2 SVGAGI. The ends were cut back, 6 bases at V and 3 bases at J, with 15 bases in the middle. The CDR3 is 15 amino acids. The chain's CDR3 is CASRGFGSDNQPQHF. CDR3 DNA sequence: TGTGCCAGCAGAGGGTTCGGGTCGGACAATCAGCCCCAGCATTTT.